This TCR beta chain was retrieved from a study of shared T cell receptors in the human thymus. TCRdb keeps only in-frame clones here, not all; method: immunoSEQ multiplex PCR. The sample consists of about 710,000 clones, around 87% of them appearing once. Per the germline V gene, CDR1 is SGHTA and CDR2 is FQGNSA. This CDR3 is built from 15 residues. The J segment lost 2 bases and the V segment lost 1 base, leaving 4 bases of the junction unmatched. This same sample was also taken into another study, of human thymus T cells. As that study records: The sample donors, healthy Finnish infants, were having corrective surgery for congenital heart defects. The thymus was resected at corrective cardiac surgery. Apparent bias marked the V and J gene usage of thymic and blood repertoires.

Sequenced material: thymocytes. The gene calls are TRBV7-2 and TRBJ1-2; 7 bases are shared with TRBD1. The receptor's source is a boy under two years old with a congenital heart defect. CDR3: CASSLDRGQNYGYTF. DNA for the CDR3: TGTGCCAGCAGCTTAGATAGGGGACAGAACTATGGCTACACCTTC.